These 30 T cell receptor beta chains share one sample of origin, sequenced in a study of T cells in Graves' hyperthyroidism and ophthalmopathy. Amplified TCR beta CDR3 regions came from RNA transcripts. The TCR CDR3 was amplified in a first-round RT-PCR using the HTBI primer set. TCRdb processed the multiplex PCR reads anew with MiXCR; each CDR3 protein has one entry. The sample carries a few hundred thousand distinct CDR3 sequences, 12% to 15% recorded once. Sequencing input: blood. The source of these receptors is a woman aged 50 to 60 with Graves' hyperthyroidism that later progressed to Graves' ophthalmopathy.

This clonotype has a count of ten or more. The chain combines TRBV15 with TRBJ1-2; weak D call: TRBD1 (6 bases). The CDR3 is 18 amino acids. Germline CDR1 reads LNHNV; CDR2 reads YYDKDF (reference sequence). V was pared by 0 bases and J by 0 bases, with 17 bases between. In DNA, the CDR3 is TGTGCCACCAGCAGAGATCGGTTTGGCAGGGGAGCTAACTATGGCTACACCTTC. Amino acids: CATSRDRFGRGANYGYTF.

This clonotype was recorded many times. J is TRBJ1-5 and V is TRBV18, with D maybe TRBD1 (6 bases). Deletions cut 4 bases from V and 7 bases from J, with 14 bases between. The CDR3 contains 14 residues. CDR1 is KGHSH, CDR2 LQKENI, per germline. CDR3 in amino acids: CASSQDRVGQPQHF. CDR3 bases: TGTGCCAGCTCACAGGACAGAGTGGGACAGCCCCAGCATTTT.

In its sample, this clonotype was seen many times. The CDR3: CSASWLADRTDTQYF. CDR3 DNA: TGCAGTGCCTCGTGGCTAGCGGACCGCACAGATACGCAGTATTTT. V is TRBV20-1 and J is TRBJ2-3; 7 nucleotides agree with TRBD2. The CDR3 is made up of 15 amino acids. Germline V gene lookup returns CDR1 DFQATT and CDR2 SNEGSKA (reference sequence). J gave up 1 base and V 6 bases, and 10 bases lay outside the gene matches.

This chain uses TRBV28 with TRBJ2-7, with 11 bases lining up with TRBD2. Germline CDR1 and CDR2: MDHEN and SYDVKM. V was clipped by 6 bases and J by 0 bases; unmatched bases: 10. There are 17 residues in the CDR3. CDR3 sequence (DNA): TGTGCCAGCAGGTCCGGGACTAGCGGTAGGAGCTCCTACGAGCAGTACTTC. Amino acid sequence: CASRSGTSGRSSYEQYF.

J is TRBJ2-3 and V is TRBV10-3, with 9 bases matching TRBD1. The J segment lost 4 bases and the V segment lost 6 bases, leaving 8 bases of the junction unmatched. CDR3 size: 15 residues. Germline values: CDR1 ENHRY, CDR2 SYGVKD. This CDR3 reads CAIRVGTGKADTQYF. The CDR3 DNA reads as TGTGCCATCAGAGTTGGGACAGGGAAGGCAGATACGCAGTATTTT.

This clonotype was detected only a few times. The chain joins TRBV28 to TRBJ1-3; D is unclear. Trimming shortened V by 2 bases and J by 4 bases, and 12 bases separated the two germline ends. The CDR3 runs 15 residues. Germline V gene data show CDR1 as MDHEN and CDR2 as SYDVKM. The CDR3 is CASSLPQASGNTIYF. CDR3 DNA sequence: TGTGCCAGCAGTTTACCCCAGGCCTCCGGAAACACCATATATTTT.

This clonotype was detected ten times or more. The chain employs TRBV11-3 and TRBJ2-1; TRBD1 aligns across 8 bases. J was trimmed by 7 bases and V by 5 bases; bases with no gene match: 10. This CDR3 is 15 amino acids long. Looked up from germline, CDR1 is SGHNT and CDR2 is YENEEA. In nucleotides, the CDR3 is TGTGCCAGCAGCCAAGGGTGGCAGGGGGCGAATGAGCAGTTCTTC. Its protein product is CASSQGWQGANEQFF.

CDR3 sequence reads: CASSLGQGGVSPGELFF. The CDR3 DNA sequence: TGTGCCAGCTCACTGGGACAGGGTGGAGTATCTCCCGGGGAGCTGTTTTTT. This chain connects TRBV18 to TRBJ2-2, with 9 bases aligning to TRBD1. J gave up 6 bases and V 4 bases, and 12 bases lay outside the gene matches. This CDR3 contains 17 residues. Germline V gene sequence: CDR1 KGHSH, CDR2 LQKENI.

Ten or more counts support this clonotype. The chain has TRBV20-1 and TRBJ2-7, with D perhaps assigned TRBD1 or TRBD2 (6 bases each). Germline loops: CDR1 DFQATT, CDR2 SNEGSKA (reference sequence). Trimming removed 1 base from V and 3 bases from J, with 16 bases in between. This CDR3 region has 15 residues. The CDR3 here is CSARGGGQTSYEQYF. In nucleotides, the CDR3 is TGCAGTGCTAGAGGCGGCGGACAGACTAGCTACGAGCAGTACTTC.

This clonotype was recorded at least ten times. The chain recombines TRBV20-1 with TRBJ2-7; D is uncertain. This CDR3 is 12 amino acids long. With 1 base removed from V and 3 bases from J, the gap between germline ends came to 7 bases. The germline V gene encodes CDR1 DFQATT and CDR2 SNEGSKA (reference sequence). The chain's CDR3 is CSARAKRYEQYF. The CDR3 bases are TGCAGTGCTAGAGCCAAGCGCTACGAGCAGTACTTC.

This clonotype was seen repeatedly, ten times or more. The rearrangement joins TRBV7-3 to TRBJ2-1, with 8 nucleotides matching TRBD2. The germline CDR1 and CDR2 sequences are SGHTA and FQGTGA. V was clipped by 5 bases and J by 2 bases; unmatched bases: 2. This CDR3 contains 14 residues. CDR3 sequence reads: CASSLSGAYNEQFF. The CDR3 DNA reads TGTGCCAGCAGCCTTAGCGGGGCCTACAATGAGCAGTTCTTC.

This clonotype has a count of ten or more. Since a much larger clone is just one base distant, this may be a read error. The rearrangement links TRBV7-3 to TRBJ2-3, with TRBD2 matching 15 bases. V lost 3 bases to trimming and J lost 3 bases; unmatched junction nucleotides: 1. The CDR3 extends over 16 amino acids. The germline V gene has CDR1 SGHTA and CDR2 FQGTGA. The DNA of the CDR3 is TGTGCCAGCAGCTTCGGACTAGCGGGAGGGACAGATACGCAGTATTTT. It is translated as CASSFGLAGGTDTQYF.

This clonotype was seen repeatedly, ten times or more. CDR3 in DNA: TGTGCCAGCAGCCTCGGACTAGCTCTACTCGGTTGGGCAGATACGCAGTATTTT. Encoded protein: CASSLGLALLGWADTQYF. V usage is TRBV7-2 and J usage is TRBJ2-3; TRBD2 matches 8 bases. The germline V gene encodes CDR1 SGHTA and CDR2 FQGNSA. The trim removed 5 bases at V and 4 bases at J, leaving 17 bases unmatched. This CDR3 has 18 amino acids.

The sample holds many counts of this clonotype. The chain employs TRBV6-1 and TRBJ1-2; D possibly corresponds to TRBD1 (5 bases). Trimming removed 5 bases at V and 0 bases at J, with 10 bases between. Germline lookup yields CDR1 MNHNS and CDR2 SASEGT. The CDR3 is 14 amino acids. The CDR3 loop is CASSSQGANYGYTF. CDR3 nucleotide sequence: TGTGCCAGCAGTTCCCAGGGAGCTAACTATGGCTACACCTTC.

This clonotype was observed many times. The chain recombines TRBV27 with TRBJ1-2; 9 nucleotides agree with TRBD1. Germline CDR1 reads MNHEY; CDR2 reads SMNVEV (reference sequence). V shed 6 bases, J shed 4 bases, and the junction held 3 bases outside the gene matches. The CDR3 has 13 amino acids. The DNA for the CDR3 is TGTGCCAGCAGCCGGACAGGGGTCTATGGCTACACCTTC. Its protein is CASSRTGVYGYTF.

The chain joins TRBV20-1 to TRBJ2-1; TRBD2 matches 10 bases. The length of the CDR3 is 15 residues. The V gene's germline CDR1 is DFQATT and CDR2 SNEGSKA (reference sequence). V shed 5 bases, J shed 10 bases, and the junction held 14 bases outside the gene matches. The CDR3 DNA is TGCAGTGCTCCCATATCCCTAGCGGGAGATCACGAGCAGTTCTTC. Translated, it gives CSAPISLAGDHEQFF.

This sequence joins TRBV2 and TRBJ2-7; weak D call: TRBD1 (6 bases). Looked up from germline, CDR1 is SNHLY and CDR2 is FYNNEI. CDR3 length equals 15 residues. V gave up 4 bases and J gave up 3 bases, with 16 bases separating them. The CDR3 nucleotides read TGTGCCAGCAGTGGGCAGGGGAGAATTGGCTACGAGCAGTACTTC. Translating it yields CASSGQGRIGYEQYF.

This clonotype was detected many times. The rearrangement joins TRBV7-3 to TRBJ2-7, with a weak D call TRBD2 (6 bases). This CDR3 contains 15 residues. Trimming pared 2 bases from V and 2 bases from J, leaving 13 bases between. CDR1 SGHTA and CDR2 FQGTGA come from the germline V gene. The DNA for the CDR3 is TGTGCCAGCAGCTTAGGAGGGCCTCAGACCTACGAGCAGTACTTC. Translation gives CASSLGGPQTYEQYF. Based on the CDR3 plus reference TRBV7-3 and TRBJ2-7, the full variable domain is GAGVSQTPSNKVTEKGKYVELRCDPISGHTALYWYRQSLGQGPEFLIYFQGTGAADDSGLPNDRFFAVRPEGSVSTLKIQRTERGDSAVYLCASSLGGPQTYEQYFGPGTRLTVT.

This clonotype was detected only once. The chain carries TRBV28 and TRBJ2-1, with 12 bases identical to TRBD2. CDR1 MDHEN and CDR2 SYDVKM come from the germline V gene. This CDR3 comprises 16 residues. The ends lost 6 bases at V and 7 bases at J; junction bases unmatched: 10. The DNA for the CDR3 is TGTGCCAGCAGCCGTGACCTAGCGGGAGGGTCGAATGAGCAGTTCTTC. It codes for CASSRDLAGGSNEQFF. Together with reference TRBV28 and TRBJ2-1, the CDR3 gives the full variable domain: DVKVTQSSRYLVKRTGEKVFLECVQDMDHENMFWYRQDPGLGLRLIYFSYDVKMKEKGDIPEGYSVSREKKERFSLILESASTNQTSMYLCASSRDLAGGSNEQFFGPGTRLTVL.

This clonotype appeared a few times. The chain combines TRBV5-1 with TRBJ2-2; 9 bases are a match to TRBD2. Looked up from germline, CDR1 is SGHRS and CDR2 is YFSETQ. The CDR3 contains 16 residues. The J segment lost 0 bases and the V segment lost 3 bases, leaving 3 bases of the junction unmatched. As DNA, the CDR3 is TGCGCCAGCAGCTCCTTAGCGGGAGCGAACACCGGGGAGCTGTTTTTT. Protein: CASSSLAGANTGELFF.

This clonotype was counted a few times. The chain joins TRBV5-6 to TRBJ2-4; perhaps TRBD1 as D (6 bases). The CDR3 runs to 13 residues. Germline CDR1 and CDR2: SGHDT and YYEEEE. Trimming took 4 bases from V and 8 from J, leaving 13 bases between them. The CDR3 loop reads CASSDSKGDIQYF. For the CDR3, the DNA is TGTGCCAGCAGCGACTCCAAGGGGGACATTCAGTACTTC.

Many counts were recorded for this clonotype. The chain recombines TRBV30 with TRBJ2-2, with D perhaps TRBD2 (6 bases). Germline-derived CDR1 and CDR2 are GTSNPN and SVGIG (reference sequence). V lost 3 bases and J 7 bases, leaving 12 bases between the germline ends. This CDR3 is built from 13 residues. Written as DNA, the CDR3 is TGTGCCTGGAGCGCCGGAGCGGGCGGGGAGCTGTTTTTT. This codes for CAWSAGAGGELFF.

The rearrangement links TRBV27 to TRBJ1-2, with 7 bases lining up with TRBD1. The CDR3 consists of 13 residues. Germline V gives CDR1 MNHEY, CDR2 SMNVEV (reference sequence). Unmatched junction bases numbered 3, after V lost 6 bases and J lost 2 bases. CDR3 bases: TGTGCCAGCAGCGAGGGACAGAACTATGGCTACACCTTC. Translation: CASSEGQNYGYTF.

Many counts were recorded for this clonotype. The chain recombines TRBV5-1 with TRBJ2-7; 10 bases map to TRBD1. With 3 bases clipped from V and 4 bases from J, the junction kept 7 bases outside the gene matches. From germline, CDR1 is SGHRS and CDR2 YFSETQ. This CDR3 is 15 amino acids long. The CDR3 DNA reads as TGCGCCAGCAGCTGGACGGGACAGGGGTTTTACGAGCAGTACTTC. This codes for CASSWTGQGFYEQYF.

This clonotype was seen only a few times. This chain connects TRBV28 to TRBJ1-1; possible D gene TRBD1, 5 bases. The CDR3 has 15 amino acids. Per the germline V gene, CDR1 is MDHEN and CDR2 is SYDVKM. The V end lost 6 bases, the J end lost 0 bases, and 14 bases lay between the germline ends. This CDR3 is CASSPRGELNTEAFF. CDR3 bases: TGTGCCAGCAGCCCCCGGGGGGAACTGAACACTGAAGCTTTCTTT.

This clonotype was found a few times. V gene TRBV27 combines with J gene TRBJ2-7; D perhaps matches TRBD1 (5 bases). CDR3 length: 15 residues. Trimming took off 4 bases at V and 0 bases at J, with 13 bases between the two ends. The germline CDR1 and CDR2 sequences are MNHEY and SMNVEV (reference sequence). For the CDR3, the DNA is TGTGCCAGCAGTTCTGACAGCAGAAGCTCCTACGAGCAGTACTTC. Its translation: CASSSDSRSSYEQYF.

This chain uses TRBV28 with TRBJ1-4; 9 bases map to TRBD1. The CDR3 length is 14 residues. Germline lookup yields CDR1 MDHEN and CDR2 SYDVKM. V was pared by 7 bases and J by 6 bases, with 6 bases of the junction left unmatched. The CDR3 protein is CASTTGTGHEKLFF. Written as DNA, the CDR3 is TGTGCCAGCACCACTGGGACAGGGCATGAAAAACTGTTTTTT.

This clonotype was detected only a few times. The chain is built from TRBV6-1 and TRBJ1-2; D is unclear. The V gene lost 7 bases and the J gene lost 5 bases, with 29 bases spanning the gap. This CDR3 is built from 18 residues. Germline V gene data show CDR1 as MNHNS and CDR2 as SASEGT. The CDR3 sequence: CASTNGLTGTPIWYGYTF. The CDR3 region has the DNA TGTGCCAGCACCAACGGGCTTACCGGAACTCCTATTTGGTATGGCTACACCTTC.

At least ten counts were recorded for this clonotype. The V gene is TRBV7-9, the J gene TRBJ2-1; 9 bases map to TRBD2. The CDR3 has 18 amino acids. From germline, CDR1 is SEHNR and CDR2 FQNEAQ (reference sequence). V gave up 5 bases and J gave up 2 bases; unmatched junction bases: 13. DNA of the CDR3: TGTGCCAGCAGCCGGTCCCCCTTAGCGGGAGACCCCTACAATGAGCAGTTCTTC. This encodes CASSRSPLAGDPYNEQFF.

The V gene is TRBV3-1, the J gene TRBJ2-7, with D possibly matching TRBD2 (5 bases). Trimming stripped 1 base from V and 0 bases from J, with 7 bases between. Germline loops: CDR1 LGHDT, CDR2 YNNKEL (reference sequence). The CDR3 has 14 amino acids. CDR3 in amino acids: CASSQAGDSYEQYF. CDR3 DNA sequence: TGTGCCAGCAGCCAAGCCGGGGACTCCTACGAGCAGTACTTC.